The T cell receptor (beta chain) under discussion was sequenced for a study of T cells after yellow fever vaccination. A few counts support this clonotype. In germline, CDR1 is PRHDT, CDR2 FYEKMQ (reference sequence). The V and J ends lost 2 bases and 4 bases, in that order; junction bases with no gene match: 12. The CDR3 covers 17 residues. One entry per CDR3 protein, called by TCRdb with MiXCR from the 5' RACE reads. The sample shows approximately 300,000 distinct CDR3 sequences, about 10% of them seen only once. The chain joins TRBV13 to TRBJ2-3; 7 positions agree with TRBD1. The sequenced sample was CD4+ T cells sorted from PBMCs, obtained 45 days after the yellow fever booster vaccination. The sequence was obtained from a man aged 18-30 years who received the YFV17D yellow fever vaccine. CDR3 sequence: CASSLRLTFQGADTQYF. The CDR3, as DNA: TGTGCCAGCAGCTTACGACTCACCTTTCAGGGGGCAGATACGCAGTATTTT. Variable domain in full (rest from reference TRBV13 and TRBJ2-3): AAGVIQSPRHLIKEKRETATLKCYPIPRHDTVYWYQQGPGQDPQFLISFYEKMQSDKGSIPDRFSAQQFSDYHSELNMSSLELGDSALYFCASSLRLTFQGADTQYFGPGTRLTVL.